Listed below are T cell receptor beta chains from one sample, sequenced in a study of cytomegalovirus exposure and HLA in healthy donors. The protocol was immunoSEQ multiplex PCR, while the TCRdb copy is restricted to in-frame clones and leaves out a portion. The sample has 65,000 to 100,000 clones, 93% seen once. Material: PBMCs. These receptors originate from a woman aged 30 to 39 in good health and CMV-seronegative. CDR3s include the opening cysteine and the closing phenylalanine or tryptophan. D genes are given only for firm matches. A row's size may be missing; if present it is once, few, many or a size class.

>NA|TRBD1|TRBJ2-7|TRBV6-1
TGTGCCAGCACCCAGGGGGCTCGCTCCTACGAGCAGTACTTC
CASTQGARSYEQYF
>NA|TRBD2|TRBJ2-1|TRBV6-5
TGTGCCAGCAGCTCGCCTAGCGGGGCTCAGTTCTTC
CASSSPSGAQFF
>NA|TRBD1|TRBJ1-3|TRBV4-1
TGCGCCAGCAGCCAGGGGACAGGGGGCAAAATTTCTGGAAACACCATATATTTT
CASSQGTGGKISGNTIYF
>NA|TRBD1|TRBJ1-2|TRBV5-5
TGTGCCAGCAGCCATTCTCAGCGGACAGGGGGTGGCTATGGCTACACCTTC
CASSHSQRTGGGYGYTF
>NA|NA|TRBJ1-2|TRBV28
TGTGCCAGCAGGCCAACGCAGGTCCCGGATGGCTACACCTTC
CASRPTQVPDGYTF
>NA|NA|TRBJ2-7|TRBV9
TGTGCCAGCAGCCGAGGGACTTACTACGAGCAGTACTTC
CASSRGTYYEQYF
>NA|TRBD2|TRBJ2-1|TRBV6-5
TGTGCCAGCAGCCTCACTAGCGGGGGTTGGAATGAGCAGTTCTTC
CASSLTSGGWNEQFF
>NA|NA|TRBJ1-5|TRBV9
TGTGCCAGCCCGAGGGCATTTTGCATTTGCCAGCCCCAGCATTTT
CASPRAFCICQPQHF
>NA|NA|TRBJ2-7|TRBV6-5
TGTGCCAGCAGTTCCGGGGCAGGGGATCCTCGCGAGCAGTACTTC
CASSSGAGDPREQYF
>NA|NA|TRBJ2-2|TRBV6-1
TGTGCCAGCACCCCGAGGTCGAACACCGGGGAGCTGTTTTTT
CASTPRSNTGELFF
>NA|NA|TRBJ1-2|TRBV5-1
TGCGCCAGCAGCTTGCGGCAGGGGTCACACTATGGCTACACCTTC
CASSLRQGSHYGYTF
>NA|NA|TRBJ2-3|TRBV30
TGTGCCTGGACTTTCGATTACAGGGCGAGCGCAGATACGCAGTATTTT
CAWTFDYRASADTQYF
>few|TRBD2|TRBJ2-1|TRBV7-9
TGTGCCAGCAGCTCCTCCATAGCGGGGACGTCGCGGGGGCAGTTCTTC
CASSSSIAGTSRGQFF
>NA|TRBD1|TRBJ2-7|TRBV7-6
TGTGCCAGCAGCCCTATCTATAAGGACAGGGGTAGGGACGAGCAGTACTTC
CASSPIYKDRGRDEQYF
>NA|NA|TRBJ1-4|TRBV5-6
TGTGCCAGCAGCTTGGTCGGTGAAACTAATGAAAAACTGTTTTTT
CASSLVGETNEKLFF
>NA|TRBD1|TRBJ2-3|TRBV28
TGTGCCAGCAGTCCCGCCCCATTCGGACAGGCTAGCACAGATACGCAGTATTTT
CASSPAPFGQASTDTQYF
>once|TRBD2|TRBJ2-1|TRBV5-1
TGCGCCAGCAGCTTGGCACCAGGGACTAGCGGGAGCGGATTACTCTCCTACAATGAGCAGTTCTTC
CASSLAPGTSGSGLLSYNEQFF
>NA|TRBD1|TRBJ1-6|TRBV9
TGTGCCAGCAGCGTACGAGCGGACAGGTATAATTCACCCCTCCACTTT
CASSVRADRYNSPLHF
>NA|TRBD1|TRBJ1-1|TRBV5-1
TGCGCCAGCAGCTCGGGACAGGTTGAAGCTTTCTTT
CASSSGQVEAFF
>NA|TRBD2|TRBJ2-1|TRBV5-1
TGCGCCAGCAGCTTCTTACAGCGGGGGCCAACGCATGAGCAGTTCTTC
CASSFLQRGPTHEQFF
>NA|NA|TRBJ2-7|TRBV6-1
TGTGCCAGCAGTGAAGCGGGCATCTCCTACGAGCAGTACTTC
CASSEAGISYEQYF
>NA|NA|TRBJ1-1|TRBV6-4
TGTGCCAGCAGTGACGGGCAGAACACTGAAGCTTTCTTT
CASSDGQNTEAFF
>once|NA|TRBJ2-2|TRBV7-9
TGTGCCAGCAGCTTAAGGCCAGGGGCTACCGGGGAGCTGTTTTTT
CASSLRPGATGELFF
>once|NA|TRBJ2-3|TRBV7-9
TGTGCCAGCAGCTTAGCTACCCCGGCAGATACGCAGTATTTT
CASSLATPADTQYF
>NA|TRBD1|TRBJ1-2|TRBV7-9
TGTGCCAGCAGCCCCAAGACAGGGGCGGTTAGGGACTATGGCTACACCTTC
CASSPKTGAVRDYGYTF
>NA|NA|TRBJ1-1|TRBV15
TGTGCCACCAGCAGACCCGGGGGGGCCAGGGGAAGCACTGAAGCTTTCTTT
CATSRPGGARGSTEAFF
>NA|NA|TRBJ2-3|TRBV7-7
TGTGCTAGCAGCTCCGGTGGAAGCGGGCATACGCAGTATTTT
CASSSGGSGHTQYF
>NA|TRBD1|TRBJ2-7|TRBV5-1
TGCGCCAGCAGCTTCGGGGACAGGGAAGGGGAGCAGTACTTC
CASSFGDREGEQYF
>once|TRBD1|TRBJ1-2|TRBV4-1
TGCGCCAGCAGCCAGTCCTACAGGGGCGGCTTAGATGGCTACACCTTC
CASSQSYRGGLDGYTF
>NA|NA|TRBJ1-1|TRBV7-9
TGTGCCAGCAGCTTATCAGTGAACACTGAAGCTTTCTTT
CASSLSVNTEAFF
>NA|TRBD2|TRBJ2-3|TRBV4-3
TGCGCCAGCAGCCAAGAGGCTAGCGGGGGGGCAAAAGATACGCAGTATTTT
CASSQEASGGAKDTQYF
>NA|NA|TRBJ1-6|TRBV7-3
TGTGCCAGCAGTTCCCGGACTGCGAATAATTCACCCCTCCACTTT
CASSSRTANNSPLHF
>NA|TRBD1|TRBJ2-7|TRBV23-1
TGCGCCAGCAGTCAAGTCGGGACAGGGGGCTACGAGCAGTACTTC
CASSQVGTGGYEQYF
>NA|NA|TRBJ2-2|TRBV6-4
TGTGCCAGCAGTCGTGCAGAGAACACCGGGGAGCTGTTTTTT
CASSRAENTGELFF
>NA|TRBD1|TRBJ1-2|TRBV4-2
TGTGCCAGCAACACTAACAGGGGGGTGGGCTATGGCTACACCTTC
CASNTNRGVGYGYTF
>NA|NA|TRBJ1-2|TRBV7-9
TGTGCCAGCAGCTTAGGACAACCCGCTAACTATGGCTACACCTTC
CASSLGQPANYGYTF
>NA|TRBD1|TRBJ2-3|TRBV19
TGTGCCAGTACCGCTATGACCAGGGGGCGCGTAAGCACAGATACGCAGTATTTT
CASTAMTRGRVSTDTQYF
>NA|TRBD1|TRBJ1-1|TRBV7-9
TGTGCCAGCAGCCTGGGACAGAGGAACACTGAAGCTTTCTTT
CASSLGQRNTEAFF
>NA|NA|TRBJ2-2|TRBV7-7
TGTGCTATCCGATCCGGGGAAAAGAACACCGGGGAGCTGTTTTTT
CAIRSGEKNTGELFF
>NA|TRBD2|TRBJ2-1|TRBV28
TGTGCCAGCAGTTTAGGCGGCGGGGGGGCCAATGAGCAGTTCTTC
CASSLGGGGANEQFF
>NA|TRBD2|TRBJ2-1|TRBV6-1
TGTGCCAGCAGTGAAGAGCCTAGCGGGAGTACCTACAATGAGCAGTTCTTC
CASSEEPSGSTYNEQFF
>NA|TRBD1|TRBJ1-2|TRBV29-1
TGCAGCGTCGGGACAGGGGAACGGAATGGCTACACCTTC
CSVGTGERNGYTF
>NA|NA|TRBJ1-1|TRBV29-1
TGCAGCGTTTGCCGGGAAAACACTGAAGCTTTCTTT
CSVCRENTEAFF
>NA|NA|TRBJ2-7|TRBV18
TGTGCCAGCCGCCGAGGCCCTTACGAGCAGTACTTC
CASRRGPYEQYF
>NA|TRBD1|TRBJ2-1|TRBV28
TGTGCCAGCAGCAAAGAACAGGGGTGGGTCGTACGTGAGCAGTTCTTC
CASSKEQGWVVREQFF
>NA|NA|TRBJ2-2|TRBV7-3
TGTGCCAGCAGCCCATCCTCGGGTCCCGGGGAGCTGTTTTTT
CASSPSSGPGELFF
>NA|TRBD2|TRBJ2-5|TRBV7-9
TGTGCCAGCAGCCCACTAGCGGGCATCCAAGAGACCCAGTACTTC
CASSPLAGIQETQYF
>NA|TRBD1|TRBJ2-7|TRBV7-4
TGTGCCAGCAGCACTCGACAGGGTCCCTCCTACGAGCAGTACTTC
CASSTRQGPSYEQYF
>NA|TRBD1|TRBJ1-1|TRBV5-6
TGTGCCAGCAGCTTACCGGGACAGGTGAACACTGAAGCTTTCTTT
CASSLPGQVNTEAFF
>NA|NA|TRBJ1-1|TRBV4-1
TGCGCCAGCAGCCAACACACAGGATCGAACACTGAAGCTTTCTTT
CASSQHTGSNTEAFF
>NA|NA|TRBJ1-4|TRBV18
TGTGCCAGCTCACCACCGGGGGGGCGGAATGAAAAACTGTTTTTT
CASSPPGGRNEKLFF
>NA|TRBD2|TRBJ2-3|TRBV28
TGTGCCAGCAGTTTGGGACTAGCGGCAGGTGCTAGCACAGATACGCAGTATTTT
CASSLGLAAGASTDTQYF
>NA|NA|TRBJ2-1|TRBV2
TGTGCCAGCAGTGAAGGTCAGACAGATTTCTACAATGAGCAGTTCTTC
CASSEGQTDFYNEQFF
>NA|TRBD1|TRBJ1-1|TRBV10-3
TGTGCCATCAGGGACAGGGGGCTGAACACTGAAGCTTTCTTT
CAIRDRGLNTEAFF